Listed here is a single TCR beta chain. The authors' processing: For nucleated cells, counts were estimated from reference gene primer amplification. Some clones are missing from TCRdb's copy, which holds only in-frame ones; the method was immunoSEQ multiplex PCR. Clonal size and the V and J genes are those of that table, whereas D and trimming came from the DNA. Of some 250,000 clones listed, about 76% were seen once; the top ten hold just under 3%. The data derive from a study of blood T cell repertoires in COVID-19. Turning to the study itself: There were acute and convalescent COVID-19 samples, and they came from the United States, Italy and Spain. PBMCs, B-cell-depleted T cells, or T cells provided the cDNA or gDNA that made up the material.

The receptor was isolated from a woman aged 60 to 75 with active or convalescent COVID-19. Sequencing used peripheral blood.

The CDR3 region has the DNA TGTGCCAGCAGCCAAGCGGGACAGGGGAGCAATCAGCCCCAGCATTTT. Its protein product is CASSQAGQGSNQPQHF. This sequence joins TRBV3-1 (or the pseudogene TRBV3-2) and TRBJ1-5; 10 positions agree with TRBD1. Germline CDR1 reads LGHDT; CDR2 reads YNNKEL (reference sequence). CDR3 length: 16 amino acids. V shed 1 base, J shed 1 base, and the junction held 1 base outside the gene matches.